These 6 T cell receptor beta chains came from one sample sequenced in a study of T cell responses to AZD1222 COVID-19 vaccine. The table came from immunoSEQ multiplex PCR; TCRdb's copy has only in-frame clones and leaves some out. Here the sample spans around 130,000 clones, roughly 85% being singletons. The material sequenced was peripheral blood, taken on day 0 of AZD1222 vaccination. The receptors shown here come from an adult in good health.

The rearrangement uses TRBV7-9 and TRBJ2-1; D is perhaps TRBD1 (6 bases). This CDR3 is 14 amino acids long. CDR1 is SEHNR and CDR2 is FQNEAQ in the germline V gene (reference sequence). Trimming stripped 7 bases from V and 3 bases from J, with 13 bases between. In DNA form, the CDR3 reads TGTGCCAGCACCCTCGGGACATTCTACAATGAGCAGTTCTTC. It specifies CASTLGTFYNEQFF.

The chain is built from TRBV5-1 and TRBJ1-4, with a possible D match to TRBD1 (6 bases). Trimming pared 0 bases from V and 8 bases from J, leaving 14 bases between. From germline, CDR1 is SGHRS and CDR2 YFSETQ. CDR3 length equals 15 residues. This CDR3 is CASSLGGTKVEKLFF. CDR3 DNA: TGCGCCAGCAGCTTGGGGGGGACAAAAGTCGAAAAACTGTTTTTT. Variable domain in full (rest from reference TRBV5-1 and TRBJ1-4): KAGVTQTPRYLIKTRGQQVTLSCSPISGHRSVSWYQQTPGQGLQFLFEYFSETQRNKGNFPGRFSGRQFSNSRSEMNVSTLELGDSALYLCASSLGGTKVEKLFFGSGTQLSVL.

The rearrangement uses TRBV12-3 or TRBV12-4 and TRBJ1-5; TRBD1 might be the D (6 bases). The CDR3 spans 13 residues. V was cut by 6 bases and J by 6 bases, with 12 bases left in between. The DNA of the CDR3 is TGTGCCAGCAGCATACAGGGTGGTCAGCCCCAGCATTTT. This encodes CASSIQGGQPQHF.

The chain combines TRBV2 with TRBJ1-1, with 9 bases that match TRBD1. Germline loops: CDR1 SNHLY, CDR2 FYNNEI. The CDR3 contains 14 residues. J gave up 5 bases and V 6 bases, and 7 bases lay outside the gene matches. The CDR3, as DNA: TGTGCCAGCAGGGGGACAGGGCTAGGTACTGAAGCTTTCTTT. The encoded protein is CASRGTGLGTEAFF. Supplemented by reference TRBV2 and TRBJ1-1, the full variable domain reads EPEVTQTPSHQVTQMGQEVILRCVPISNHLYFYWYRQILGQKVEFLVSFYNNEISEKSEIFDDQFSVERPDGSNFTLKIRSTKLEDSAMYFCASRGTGLGTEAFFGQGTRLTVV.

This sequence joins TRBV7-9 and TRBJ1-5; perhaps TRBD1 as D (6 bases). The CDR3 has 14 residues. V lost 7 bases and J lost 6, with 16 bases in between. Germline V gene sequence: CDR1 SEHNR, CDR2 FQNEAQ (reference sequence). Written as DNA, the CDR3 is TGTGCCAGCACCAATCCGGTACAGGGTCAGCCCCAGCATTTT. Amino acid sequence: CASTNPVQGQPQHF.

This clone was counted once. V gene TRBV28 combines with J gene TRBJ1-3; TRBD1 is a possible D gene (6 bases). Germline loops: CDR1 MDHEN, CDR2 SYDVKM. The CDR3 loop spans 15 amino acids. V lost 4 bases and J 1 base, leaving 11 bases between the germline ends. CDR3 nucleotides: TGTGCCAGCAGTTCAGGGGACATTTCTGGAAACACCATATATTTT. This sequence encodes CASSSGDISGNTIYF.